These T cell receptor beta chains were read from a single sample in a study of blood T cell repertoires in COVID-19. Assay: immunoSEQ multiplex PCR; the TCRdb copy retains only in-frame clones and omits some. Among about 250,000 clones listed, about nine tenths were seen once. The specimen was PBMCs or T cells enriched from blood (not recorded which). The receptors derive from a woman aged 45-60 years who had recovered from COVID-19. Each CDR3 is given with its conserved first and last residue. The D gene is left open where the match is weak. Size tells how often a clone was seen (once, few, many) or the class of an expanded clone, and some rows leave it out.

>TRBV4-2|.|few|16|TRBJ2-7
CASSPGVVIDSYEQYF
TGTGCCAGCAGCCCAGGCGTTGTTATAGATTCCTACGAGCAGTACTTC
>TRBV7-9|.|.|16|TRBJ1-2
CASSLSQGQTNYGYTF
TGTGCCAGCAGCTTATCGCAGGGACAAACTAACTATGGCTACACCTTC
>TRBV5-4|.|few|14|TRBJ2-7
CASSFFTSSYEQYF
TGTGCCAGCAGCTTTTTTACTAGCTCCTACGAGCAGTACTTC
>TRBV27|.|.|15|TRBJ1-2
CASSDPRGTGSGYTF
TGTGCCAGCAGCGACCCCCGGGGTACAGGGAGCGGCTACACCTTC
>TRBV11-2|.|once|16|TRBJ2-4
CASSPAAEKAKNIQYF
TGTGCCAGCAGCCCAGCGGCGGAAAAAGCCAAAAACATTCAGTACTTC
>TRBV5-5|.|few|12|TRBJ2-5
CASSLAEETQYF
TGTGCCAGCAGCTTGGCCGAAGAGACCCAGTACTTC
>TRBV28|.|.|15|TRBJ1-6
CASSYGGPGDSPLHF
TGTGCCAGCAGTTACGGGGGACCCGGGGATTCACCCCTCCACTTT
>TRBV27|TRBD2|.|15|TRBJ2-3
CASSLRTSGIDTQYF
TGTGCCAGCAGTTTACGGACTAGCGGGATTGATACGCAGTATTTT
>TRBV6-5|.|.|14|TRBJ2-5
CASSYSGAEETQYF
TGTGCCAGCAGTTACTCAGGGGCCGAGGAGACCCAGTACTTC
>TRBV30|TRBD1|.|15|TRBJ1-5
CAWSLDRASNQPQHF
TGTGCCTGGAGTTTAGACAGGGCCAGCAATCAGCCCCAGCATTTT
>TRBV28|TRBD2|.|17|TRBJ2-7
CASSPGTSGAASYEQYF
TGTGCCAGCAGTCCAGGGACTAGCGGGGCCGCCTCCTACGAGCAGTACTTC
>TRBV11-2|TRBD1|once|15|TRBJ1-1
CASRGNGQANTEAFF
TGTGCCAGCAGGGGGAATGGACAGGCCAACACTGAAGCTTTCTTT
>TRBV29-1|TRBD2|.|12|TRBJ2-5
CSVEAGGETQYF
TGCAGCGTCGAAGCGGGAGGGGAGACCCAGTACTTC
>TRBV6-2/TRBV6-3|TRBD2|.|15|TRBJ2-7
CASSDLAGDSYEQYF
TGTGCCAGCAGTGACCTAGCGGGGGACTCCTACGAGCAGTACTTC
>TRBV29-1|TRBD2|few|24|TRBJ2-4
CSVEEWVGLAGGSRRSIAKNIQYF
TGCAGCGTTGAAGAATGGGTCGGACTAGCGGGAGGGTCACGACGCAGCATAGCCAAAAACATTCAGTACTTC
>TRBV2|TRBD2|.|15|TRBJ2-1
CASSLAGGAINEQFF
TGTGCCAGCTCCCTAGCGGGAGGTGCGATCAATGAGCAGTTCTTC
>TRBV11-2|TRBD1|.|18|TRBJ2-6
CASSSHRGATSGANVLTF
TGTGCCAGCAGCTCTCACAGGGGTGCCACCTCTGGGGCCAACGTCCTGACTTTC
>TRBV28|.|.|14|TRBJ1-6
CATLSSSYNSPLHF
TGTGCCACTTTATCGAGCTCCTATAATTCACCCCTCCACTTT
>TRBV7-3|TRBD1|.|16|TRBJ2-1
CASSRPGQGARNEQFF
TGTGCCAGCAGCCGCCCCGGACAGGGGGCTCGCAATGAGCAGTTCTTC
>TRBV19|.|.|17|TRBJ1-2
CASSIGRDRQALYGYTF
TGTGCCAGTAGTATTGGTCGTGACCGACAGGCCCTCTATGGCTACACCTTC
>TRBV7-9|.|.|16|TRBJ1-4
CASSWVTREDSEKLFF
TGTGCCAGCAGCTGGGTCACCAGGGAAGATAGTGAAAAACTGTTTTTT
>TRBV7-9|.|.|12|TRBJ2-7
CASSLGAYEQYF
TGTGCCAGCAGCTTAGGCGCCTACGAGCAGTACTTC
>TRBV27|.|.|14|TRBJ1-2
CASSADGANYGYTF
TGTGCCAGCAGTGCAGACGGAGCTAACTATGGCTACACCTTC
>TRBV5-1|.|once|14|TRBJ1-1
CASSFGREVTEAFF
TGCGCCAGCAGCTTCGGCAGGGAGGTCACTGAAGCTTTCTTT
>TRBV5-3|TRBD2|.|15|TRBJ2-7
CARSFSGRIFHEQYF
TGTGCCAGAAGCTTTAGCGGGAGGATTTTTCACGAGCAGTACTTC
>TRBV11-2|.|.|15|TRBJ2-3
CASSLVAGTTDTQYF
TGTGCCAGCAGCTTAGTTGCGGGGACGACAGATACGCAGTATTTT
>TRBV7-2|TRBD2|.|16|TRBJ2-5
CASSSSLAGGQETQYF
TGTGCCAGCAGCTCGTCCTTAGCGGGAGGTCAAGAGACCCAGTACTTC
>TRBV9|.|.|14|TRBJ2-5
CASSVSNNQETQYF
TGTGCCAGCAGCGTAAGCAATAACCAAGAGACCCAGTACTTC
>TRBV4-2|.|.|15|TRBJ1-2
CASSQVGADNYGYTF
TGTGCCAGCAGCCAAGTCGGAGCGGACAACTATGGCTACACCTTC
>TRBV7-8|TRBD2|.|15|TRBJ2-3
CASSSSAGGADTQYF
TGTGCCAGCAGCTCTTCAGCGGGAGGTGCGGATACGCAGTATTTT
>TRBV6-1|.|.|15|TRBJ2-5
CASSEGWALQETQYF
TGTGCCAGCAGTGAAGGTTGGGCTCTCCAAGAGACCCAGTACTTC
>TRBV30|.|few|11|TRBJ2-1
CAWTGITEQFF
TGTGCCTGGACGGGAATTACGGAGCAGTTCTTC
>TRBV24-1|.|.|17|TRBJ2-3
CATSDLSGGGSTDTQYF
TGTGCCACCAGTGATTTGTCCGGCGGAGGGAGCACAGATACGCAGTATTTT
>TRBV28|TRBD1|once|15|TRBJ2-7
CASSSPGTGVLEQYF
TGTGCCAGCAGCTCACCCGGGACAGGTGTCCTGGAGCAGTACTTC
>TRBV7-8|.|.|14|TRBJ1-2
CASSPPGQSYGYTF
TGTGCCAGCAGCCCCCCCGGACAGAGCTATGGCTACACCTTC
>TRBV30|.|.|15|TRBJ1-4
CAWRHQELGGEKLFF
TGTGCCTGGAGGCACCAAGAGCTCGGGGGTGAAAAACTGTTTTTT
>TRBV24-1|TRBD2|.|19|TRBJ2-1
CATSDATGTSGRSYNEQFF
TGTGCCACCAGTGATGCAACCGGGACTAGCGGGCGTTCCTACAATGAGCAGTTCTTC
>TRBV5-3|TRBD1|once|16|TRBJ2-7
CARSLEQGALTYEQYF
TGTGCCAGAAGCTTGGAACAGGGGGCTCTAACCTACGAGCAGTACTTC
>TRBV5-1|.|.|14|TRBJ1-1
CASSLSPSGGLTFF
TGCGCCAGCAGCTTGTCTCCGTCTGGAGGGTTAACTTTCTTT
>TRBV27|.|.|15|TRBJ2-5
CASTTLRAPGETQYF
TGTGCCAGCACTACCCTCAGGGCCCCTGGGGAGACCCAGTACTTC
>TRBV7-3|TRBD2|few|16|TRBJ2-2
CASSLAGGSDTGELFF
TGTGCCAGCAGCTTAGCGGGAGGGTCGGACACCGGGGAGCTGTTTTTT
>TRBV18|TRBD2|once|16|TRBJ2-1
CASSPRTSGMGNEQFF
TGTGCCAGCTCACCGCGGACTAGCGGGATGGGCAATGAGCAGTTCTTC
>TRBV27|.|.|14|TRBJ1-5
CASRPTPINQPQHF
TGTGCCAGCAGACCGACACCGATCAATCAGCCCCAGCATTTT
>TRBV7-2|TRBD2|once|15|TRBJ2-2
CASSLGLAFAGELFF
TGTGCCAGCAGCTTAGGACTAGCGTTCGCCGGGGAGCTGTTTTTT
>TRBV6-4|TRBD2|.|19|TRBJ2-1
CASSDSGSLASGKYNEQFF
TGTGCCAGCAGTGACTCGGGTAGTCTGGCTAGCGGAAAATACAATGAGCAGTTCTTC
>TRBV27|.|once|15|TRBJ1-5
CASSLVRGEIQPQHF
TGTGCCAGCAGTTTAGTCCGGGGAGAGATTCAGCCCCAGCATTTT
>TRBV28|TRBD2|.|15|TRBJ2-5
CASTTLAAVGETQYF
TGTGCCAGCACCACACTAGCGGCCGTGGGGGAGACCCAGTACTTC
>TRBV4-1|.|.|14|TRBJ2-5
CASSQGGSQETQYF
TGCGCCAGCAGCCAAGGTGGCTCCCAAGAGACCCAGTACTTC
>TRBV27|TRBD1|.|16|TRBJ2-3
CASSSHDRGRPDTQYF
TGTGCCAGCAGTTCCCACGACAGGGGGCGGCCAGATACGCAGTATTTT
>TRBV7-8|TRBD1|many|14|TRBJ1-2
CASSPGTGSDGYTF
TGTGCCAGCAGCCCCGGGACAGGGTCTGACGGCTACACCTTC
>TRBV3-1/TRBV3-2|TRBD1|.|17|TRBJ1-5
CASSQWGDREFGQPQHF
TGTGCCAGCAGCCAATGGGGGGACAGGGAGTTTGGTCAGCCCCAGCATTTT
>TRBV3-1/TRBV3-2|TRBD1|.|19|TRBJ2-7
CASSPYRQGSVLSSYEQYF
TGTGCCAGCAGCCCATATCGACAGGGTAGCGTCCTTTCTTCCTACGAGCAGTACTTC
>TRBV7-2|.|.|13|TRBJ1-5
CASGATGTQPQHF
TGTGCCAGCGGGGCTACAGGGACGCAGCCCCAGCATTTT
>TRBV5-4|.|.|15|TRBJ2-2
CASSLPGQRTGELFF
TGTGCCAGCAGCTTACCGGGACAACGGACCGGGGAGCTGTTTTTT
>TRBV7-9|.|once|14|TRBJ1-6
CASSLEGQGSPLHF
TGTGCCAGCAGCTTAGAGGGTCAGGGTTCACCCCTCCACTTT
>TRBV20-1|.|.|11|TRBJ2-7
CSASLEGEQYF
TGCAGTGCTAGCCTAGAGGGCGAGCAGTACTTC
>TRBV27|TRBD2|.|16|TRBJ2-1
CASRLAGLVSYNEQFF
TGTGCCAGCAGACTAGCGGGATTGGTGTCCTACAATGAGCAGTTCTTC
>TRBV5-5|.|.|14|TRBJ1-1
CASSLLRVNTEAFF
TGTGCCAGCAGCTTGTTACGAGTTAACACTGAAGCTTTCTTT
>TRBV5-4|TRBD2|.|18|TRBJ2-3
CASSLGASGKTSTDTQYF
TGTGCCAGCAGCTTGGGGGCTAGCGGGAAGACTAGCACAGATACGCAGTATTTT
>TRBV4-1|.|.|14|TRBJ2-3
CASSQAMRTDTQYF
TGCGCCAGCAGCCAAGCTATGCGCACAGATACGCAGTATTTT